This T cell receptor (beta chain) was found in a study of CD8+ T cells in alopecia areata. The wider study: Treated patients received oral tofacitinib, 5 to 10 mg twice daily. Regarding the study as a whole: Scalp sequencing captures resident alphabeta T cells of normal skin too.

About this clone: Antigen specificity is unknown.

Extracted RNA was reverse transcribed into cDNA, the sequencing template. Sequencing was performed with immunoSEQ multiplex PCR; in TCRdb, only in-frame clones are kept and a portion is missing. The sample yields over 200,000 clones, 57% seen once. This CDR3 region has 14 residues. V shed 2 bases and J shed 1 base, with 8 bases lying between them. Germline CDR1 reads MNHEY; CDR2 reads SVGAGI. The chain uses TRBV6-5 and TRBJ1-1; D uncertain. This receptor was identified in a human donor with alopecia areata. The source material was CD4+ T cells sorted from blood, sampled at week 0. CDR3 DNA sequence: TGTGCCAGCAGTTACGCAGCCAAGAACACTGAAGCTTTCTTT. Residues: CASSYAAKNTEAFF.